The present TCR beta chain was sequenced within a study of shared clonotypes between healthy human individuals. Study-wide results and limits: Richness estimates generally favored naive over memory subsets. Measured sharing among donors was expected to vary with sequencing depth. Naive CD4 clonotype sharing across a handful of donors was 4% to 5.5%. The study found lower generation probabilities in non-shared clonotypes than in those shared by all four donors.

CD45RO negativity and positive selection for CCR7 defined naive CD8 cells, a population that excluded terminally differentiated effector memory CD45RA+ cells. TCRdb keeps only in-frame clones here, not all; method: immunoSEQ multiplex PCR. The data show about 2.2 million clones, over 85% seen once. With 6 bases clipped from V and 4 bases from J, the junction kept 4 bases outside the gene matches. This CDR3 spans 13 amino acids. Germline V gives CDR1 SNHLY, CDR2 FYNNEI. Remarks on this clone: Its antigen is unidentified.

The V call is TRBV2, the J call TRBJ2-3, with 7 bases identical to TRBD2. This TCR derives from a man between 18 and 29 years old in good health. Some clones in this sample may be carry-over from other donors' samples. The sample taken for sequencing was naive CD8+ T cells from PBMCs. CDR3 loop: CASRRERADTQYF. CDR3 bases: TGTGCCAGCAGGCGGGAGAGAGCAGATACGCAGTATTTT.